This T cell receptor beta chain comes out of a study of CD8+ T cells in alopecia areata. Following RNA extraction, reverse transcription yielded cDNA that acted as the sequencing template. Assay used: immunoSEQ multiplex PCR; TCRdb lists only in-frame clones, some missing. The data contain 150,000 to 200,000 clones, 64% of them singletons. Study-wide results and limits: Because of a solitary nonresponder, the connection of baseline CD8+ expansion to response stays uncertain.

Stated treatment: oral pan-JAK inhibitor, 5-10 mg twice daily. Collection of lesional scalp punch biopsies and peripheral blood was performed in alopecia areata patients. T lymphocytes (CD4+ and CD8+) were sorted from PBMCs. The CDR3 consists of 16 residues. V was trimmed by 6 bases and J by 0 bases, leaving 14 bases between them. In germline, CDR1 is MNHNY, CDR2 SVGAGI (reference sequence). Details on this clone: Its antigen is unidentified.

Specimen: CD4+ T cells sorted from blood, collected around week 50, from a patient treated with tofacitinib. The chain employs TRBV6-6 and TRBJ2-2; tentative D call: TRBD1 (6 bases). The source of this sequence is a human donor with alopecia areata. The CDR3 DNA is TGTGCCAGCAGGGCTACCAGGGGAACGAACACCGGGGAGCTGTTTTTT. Translating gives CASRATRGTNTGELFF.